This is a list of T cell receptor beta chains from one sample in a study of T cell responses to AZD1222 COVID-19 vaccine. Only in-frame clones appear in the TCRdb table, and some are missing; sequencing was by immunoSEQ multiplex PCR. Among just under 35,000 clones listed, roughly 91% were seen once. The sequencing used peripheral blood, collected on day 0 of AZD1222 vaccination. The receptors were sampled from an adult in good health. CDR3s include the opening cysteine and the closing phenylalanine or tryptophan. D genes are given only for firm matches. Size is stated for part of the rows, as once, few or many counts, or as a class when the clone is expanded.

J gene	D gene	V gene	clone size	CDR3 protein
TRBJ1-2	-	TRBV7-8	-	CASSKRVGDSVGYTF
TRBJ2-4	TRBD1	TRBV29-1	-	CSRGQGGNIQYF
TRBJ1-4	-	TRBV6-5	-	CASSKFSNEKLFF
TRBJ2-7	-	TRBV6-5	-	CASQGAGPTTYEQYF
TRBJ2-2	-	TRBV7-9	-	CASKGGGPGELFF
TRBJ2-3	TRBD2	TRBV5-1	-	CASSSPEREPTDTQYF
TRBJ2-3	TRBD2	TRBV6-5	-	CASRTASGVPDTQYF
TRBJ2-1	TRBD2	TRBV18	-	CASSPQGLAGIYEQFF
TRBJ2-2	-	TRBV6-2/TRBV6-3	-	CASSYRPGQISWELFF
TRBJ1-2	-	TRBV5-1	few	CASSLRSTQYYGYTF
TRBJ1-4	TRBD1	TRBV14	once	CASSPGTVKLFF
TRBJ2-3	TRBD1	TRBV25-1	-	CASSHGTGVTDTQYF
TRBJ2-5	TRBD2	TRBV4-1	once	CASSQPTSEETQYF
TRBJ2-7	-	TRBV19	-	CASSVSDSYEQYF
TRBJ2-7	-	TRBV6-5	-	CASSYFPGRSPYEQYF
TRBJ2-3	TRBD2	TRBV6-5	-	CASSYTGLAADTQYF
TRBJ2-1	-	TRBV3-1/TRBV3-2	-	CASSSRLDNEQFF
TRBJ1-3	-	TRBV27	-	CASSLQGRGNTIYF
TRBJ2-7	TRBD2	TRBV28	-	CVAGVAYEQYF
TRBJ2-3	-	TRBV11-2	once	CASSLDRVAATDTQYF
TRBJ2-3	TRBD1	TRBV6-2/TRBV6-3	-	CASSYSTQGADTQYF
TRBJ2-1	-	TRBV12-3/TRBV12-4	-	CASRAGDNEQFF
TRBJ1-2	-	TRBV6-5	-	CASSYTSGANYGYTF
TRBJ1-4	-	TRBV18	-	CASSLSPRGTNEKLFF
TRBJ2-7	-	TRBV29-1	-	CSVDGLDRSYEQYF
TRBJ1-2	-	TRBV11-2	-	CASSPGWSGYTF
TRBJ1-1	-	TRBV6-1	-	CASSEPNTNTEAFF
TRBJ2-1	TRBD2	TRBV6-5	few	CASSVAGGTHNEQFF
TRBJ1-6	-	TRBV19	-	CASSIKISGNSPLHF
TRBJ2-1	TRBD2	TRBV28	-	CASSSKLAGGYNEQFF
TRBJ1-1	-	TRBV6-4	-	CASSVSENTEAFF
TRBJ1-1	-	TRBV5-4	-	CASSLNYKNTEAFF
TRBJ1-4	-	TRBV11-2	-	CASSPQGEKLFF
TRBJ1-1	-	TRBV7-2	-	CASSSITGLTEAFF
TRBJ1-2	-	TRBV30	-	CAWLRCDSNGYTF
TRBJ1-1	TRBD1	TRBV6-2/TRBV6-3	-	CASSYSPRGTPIDEAFF
TRBJ2-2	-	TRBV14	-	CASSRLGGLNTGELFF